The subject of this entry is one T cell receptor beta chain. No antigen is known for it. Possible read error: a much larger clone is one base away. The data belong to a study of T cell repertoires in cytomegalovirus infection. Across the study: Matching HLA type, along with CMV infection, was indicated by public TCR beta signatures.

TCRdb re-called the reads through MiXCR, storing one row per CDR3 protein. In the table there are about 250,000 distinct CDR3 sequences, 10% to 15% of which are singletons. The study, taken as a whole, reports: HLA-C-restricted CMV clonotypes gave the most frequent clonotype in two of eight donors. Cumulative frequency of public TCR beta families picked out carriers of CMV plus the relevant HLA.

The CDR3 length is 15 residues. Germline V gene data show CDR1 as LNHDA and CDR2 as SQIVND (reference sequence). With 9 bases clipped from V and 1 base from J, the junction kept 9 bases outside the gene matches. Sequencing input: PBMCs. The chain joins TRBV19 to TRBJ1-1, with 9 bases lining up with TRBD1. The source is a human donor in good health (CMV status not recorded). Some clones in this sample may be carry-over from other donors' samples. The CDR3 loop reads CARSQPGQGNTEAFF. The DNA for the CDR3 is TGTGCCAGAAGTCAACCGGGACAGGGGAACACTGAAGCTTTCTTT.